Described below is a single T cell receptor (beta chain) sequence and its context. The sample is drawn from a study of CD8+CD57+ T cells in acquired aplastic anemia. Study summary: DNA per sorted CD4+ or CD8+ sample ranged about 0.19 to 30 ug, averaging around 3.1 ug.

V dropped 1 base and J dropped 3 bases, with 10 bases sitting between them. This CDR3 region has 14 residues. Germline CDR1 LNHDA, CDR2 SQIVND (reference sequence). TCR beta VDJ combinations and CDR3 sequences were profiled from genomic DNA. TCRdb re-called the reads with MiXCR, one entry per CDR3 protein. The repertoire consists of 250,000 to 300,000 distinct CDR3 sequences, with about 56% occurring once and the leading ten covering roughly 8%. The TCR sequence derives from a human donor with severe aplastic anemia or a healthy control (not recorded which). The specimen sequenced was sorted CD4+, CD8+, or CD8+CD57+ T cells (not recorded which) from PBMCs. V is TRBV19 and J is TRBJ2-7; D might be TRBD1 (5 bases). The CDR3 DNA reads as TGTGCCAGTAGTATAGGGGGCAGTCTCTACGAGCAGTACTTC. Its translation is CASSIGGSLYEQYF.